This T cell receptor (beta chain) came from a study of early T cells in non-severe SARS-CoV-2 infection. About the research overall: The authors sequenced bulk RNA from unsorted whole blood, leaving chains unpaired. Study-wide results and limits: VDJdb matching, biased toward anti-spike CD8 responses, missed private and CD4 specificities.

Unique molecular identifiers were added to individual cDNA molecules. One entry per CDR3 protein, called by TCRdb with MiXCR from the 5' RACE reads. The data hold tens of thousands of distinct CDR3 sequences, with approximately 7% observed a single time. Sample share makes this clonotype medium-sized. Its specificity is unknown. Looked up from germline, CDR1 is SGHTA and CDR2 is FQGNSA. Between the trimmed V and J ends, which lost 4 bases and 6 bases, there was a span of 19 bases. The CDR3 consists of 15 residues. The V call is TRBV7-2, the J call TRBJ2-7; tentatively, D is TRBD2 (7 bases). The sample taken for sequencing was whole blood. The receptor was isolated from an adult who was a healthcare worker with PCR-confirmed SARS-CoV-2 infection or an uninfected control (not recorded which). CDR3 bases: TGTGCCAGCAGCTCCCCCGGGGGGCAGGGCGGCGAGCAGTACTTC. Translation: CASSSPGGQGGEQYF.